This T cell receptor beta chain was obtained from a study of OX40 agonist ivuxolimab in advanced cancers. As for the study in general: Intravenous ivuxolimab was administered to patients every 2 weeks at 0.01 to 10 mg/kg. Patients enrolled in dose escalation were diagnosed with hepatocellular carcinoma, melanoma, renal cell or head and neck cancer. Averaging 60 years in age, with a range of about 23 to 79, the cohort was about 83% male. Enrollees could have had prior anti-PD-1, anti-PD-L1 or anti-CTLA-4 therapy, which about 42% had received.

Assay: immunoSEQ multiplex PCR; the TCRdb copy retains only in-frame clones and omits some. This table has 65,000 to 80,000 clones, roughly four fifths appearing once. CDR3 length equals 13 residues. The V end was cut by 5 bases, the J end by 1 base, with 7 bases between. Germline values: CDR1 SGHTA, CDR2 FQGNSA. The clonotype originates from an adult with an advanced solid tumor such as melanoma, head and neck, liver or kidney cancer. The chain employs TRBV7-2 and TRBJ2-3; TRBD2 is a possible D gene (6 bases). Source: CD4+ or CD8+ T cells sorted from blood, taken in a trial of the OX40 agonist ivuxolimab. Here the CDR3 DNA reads TGTGCCAGCAGCCGGAGGGGCACAGATACGCAGTATTTT. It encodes CASSRRGTDTQYF.